One and the same sample provided the 10 T cell receptor beta chains below, sequenced in a study of siplizumab effects on memory and regulatory T cells. The assay was immunoSEQ multiplex PCR, and TCRdb's table has in-frame clones only and misses some. The sample carries some 65,000 clones, over 80% recorded once. Input material: Tregs sorted from blood. The receptors stem from a human donor in good health.

This chain joins TRBV6-1 and TRBJ1-4; unclear D gene. The CDR3 length is 16 residues. The germline V and J ends were trimmed by 0 bases and 0 bases, with 8 bases remaining between them. CDR1 MNHNS and CDR2 SASEGT come from the germline V gene. CDR3 region: CASSEAVVPTNEKLFF. CDR3 sequence (DNA): TGTGCCAGCAGTGAAGCGGTAGTACCAACTAATGAAAAACTGTTTTTT.

The chain links TRBV11-3 to TRBJ2-3; perhaps TRBD2 as D (6 bases). Deletions cut 4 bases from V and 3 bases from J, with 23 bases between. The germline CDR1 and CDR2 sequences are SGHNT and YENEEA. The CDR3 consists of 18 residues. The CDR3 nucleotides read TGTGCCAGCAGCTCTTCTAGTTCTGCGCGGGGATCAACAGATACGCAGTATTTT. Amino acid sequence: CASSSSSSARGSTDTQYF.

A single count supports this clone. The chain combines TRBV5-6 with TRBJ2-7; 9 bases are a match to TRBD1. In germline, CDR1 is SGHDT, CDR2 YYEEEE. V gave up 4 bases and J gave up 3 bases; unmatched junction bases: 11. The length of the CDR3 is 16 residues. The CDR3, as DNA: TGTGCCAGCAGCATAACTCCGGGACAGGGAGGCTACGAGCAGTACTTC. The encoded protein is CASSITPGQGGYEQYF.

The V call is TRBV4-1, the J call TRBJ2-7, with D hard to call. The CDR3 is 15 amino acids. Per germline, CDR1 MGHRA and CDR2 YSYEKL. Trimming took 2 bases from V and 6 from J, leaving 17 bases between them. DNA of the CDR3: TGCGCCAGCAGCCAACCGTCCGGCAGGCCCGCCGAGCAGTACTTC. The encoded protein is CASSQPSGRPAEQYF.

The chain recombines TRBV6-6 with TRBJ2-1; TRBD1 agrees at 7 bases. Losses at the gene ends were 2 bases for V and 9 bases for J; bases not matched to a gene: 13. Germline V gene sequence: CDR1 MNHNY, CDR2 SVGAGI (reference sequence). The CDR3 has 16 residues. CDR3 residues: CASSYPTGPEGFEQFF. CDR3 bases: TGTGCCAGCAGTTACCCGACAGGGCCCGAGGGATTTGAGCAGTTCTTC.

This chain uses TRBV6-1 with TRBJ2-7; no reliable D call. Germline V lookup: CDR1 MNHNS, CDR2 SASEGT. Trimming shortened V by 0 bases and J by 4 bases, and 13 bases separated the two germline ends. CDR3 length: 15 amino acids. CDR3 amino acids: CASSEAQRTFYEQYF. CDR3 in DNA: TGTGCCAGCAGTGAAGCTCAAAGGACCTTTTACGAGCAGTACTTC.

DNA of the CDR3: TGTGCCAGCAGCTCTGGACAGGCCTTTCCTTACAATGAGCAGTTCTTC. This encodes CASSSGQAFPYNEQFF. This sequence joins TRBV7-8 and TRBJ2-1, with TRBD1 matching over 7 bases. The CDR3 has 16 amino acids. The V and J ends lost 4 bases and 4 bases, in that order; junction bases with no gene match: 10. The germline V gene has CDR1 SGHVS and CDR2 FQNEAQ.

The V and J genes are TRBV30 and TRBJ1-2; a possible D gene is TRBD1 (5 bases). The CDR3 loop spans 17 amino acids. The V gene's germline CDR1 is GTSNPN and CDR2 SVGIG (reference sequence). Trimming pared 5 bases from V and 4 bases from J, leaving 26 bases between. CDR3 region: CAWDPSAVTGRVYGYTF. CDR3 DNA sequence: TGTGCCTGGGACCCGTCCGCCGTTACAGGACGAGTCTATGGCTACACCTTC. Complete variable domain (other parts from reference TRBV30 and TRBJ1-2): SQTIHQWPATLVQPVGSPLSLECTVEGTSNPNLYWYRQAAGRGLQLLFYSVGIGQISSEVPQNLSASRPQDRQFILSSKKLLLSDSGFYLCAWDPSAVTGRVYGYTFGSGTRLTVV.

The rearrangement links TRBV30 to TRBJ2-3; D gene ambiguous. The CDR3 extends over 13 amino acids. Germline values: CDR1 GTSNPN, CDR2 SVGIG (reference sequence). V dropped 4 bases and J dropped 5 bases, with 13 bases sitting between them. The CDR3 here is CAWTKDQLDTQYF. The CDR3 nucleotides are TGTGCCTGGACCAAGGACCAGTTAGATACGCAGTATTTT.

The chain combines TRBV29-1 with TRBJ1-2, with a possible D match to TRBD1 (6 bases). This CDR3 has 11 amino acids. The V gene's germline CDR1 is SQVTM and CDR2 ANQGSEA. The V and J ends lost 8 bases and 12 bases respectively, with 19 bases between them. In DNA form, the CDR3 reads TGCAGCTCTTCGATGGGGGGCCGGCACACCTTC. Translation gives CSSSMGGRHTF.